A single sample is the source of the 20 T cell receptor beta chains below, sequenced in a study of early T cells in non-severe SARS-CoV-2 infection. Each CDR3 protein gets one entry after TCRdb re-called the 5' RACE reads with MiXCR. The profile shows more than 65,000 distinct CDR3 sequences, around 11% of them singletons. The input for sequencing was whole blood, taken at baseline. The receptors were gathered from an adult who was a healthcare worker with PCR-confirmed SARS-CoV-2 infection or an uninfected control (not recorded which).

This clonotype turned up a few times. The chain has TRBV4-1 and TRBJ1-4; D unresolved. V lost 1 base, J lost 4 bases, and 10 bases lay in between. CDR1 is MGHRA and CDR2 is YSYEKL in the germline V gene. CDR3 length: 15 amino acids. CDR3 DNA sequence: TGCGCCAGCAGCCAAGTAGTAACAGTTAATGAAAAACTGTTTTTT. Amino acids: CASSQVVTVNEKLFF.

V gene TRBV6-5 combines with J gene TRBJ1-3; no definite D call. CDR1 and CDR2 (germline): MNHEY, SVGAGI. The CDR3 runs 11 residues. V was shortened by 5 bases and J by 6 bases, with 5 bases between the two germline ends. The CDR3 nucleotides are TGTGCCAGCAGTGGTATAAACACCATATATTTT. Encoded protein: CASSGINTIYF.

This clonotype has only a few counts. The rearrangement uses TRBV2 and TRBJ2-5; 7 nucleotides match TRBD2. The CDR3 has 14 amino acids. With 8 bases clipped from V and 1 base from J, the junction kept 7 bases outside the gene matches. Germline V lookup: CDR1 SNHLY, CDR2 FYNNEI. CDR3 sequence: CASVTGGFQETQYF. CDR3 sequence (DNA): TGTGCCAGCGTGACGGGGGGATTCCAAGAGACCCAGTACTTC.

V is TRBV7-9 and J is TRBJ2-4, with 13 bases identical to TRBD2. Losses at the gene ends were 4 bases for V and 4 bases for J; bases not matched to a gene: 4. CDR3 length: 16 amino acids. Germline V gene sequence: CDR1 SEHNR, CDR2 FQNEAQ (reference sequence). In DNA, the CDR3 is TGTGCCAGCAGCTCAACTAGCGGGGGGGAGAAAAACATTCAGTACTTC. As protein: CASSSTSGGEKNIQYF.

In this sample, this clonotype turned up a few times. The chain links TRBV11-2 to TRBJ1-6; TRBD1 might be the D (5 bases). The germline V gene has CDR1 SGHAT and CDR2 FQNNGV. The germline V and J ends were trimmed by 5 bases and 9 bases, with 11 bases remaining between them. The CDR3 is made up of 13 amino acids. Written as DNA, the CDR3 is TGTGCCAGCAGCCCCCCAGGGATTTCACCCCTCCACTTT. This gives the protein CASSPPGISPLHF.

CDR3: CASSLTGVNEQFF. CDR3 DNA: TGTGCCAGCTCATTAACAGGGGTAAATGAGCAGTTCTTC. The gene calls are TRBV18 and TRBJ2-1; TRBD1 matches at 7 bases. In germline, CDR1 is KGHSH, CDR2 LQKENI. The length of the CDR3 is 13 residues. V was pared by 5 bases and J by 7 bases, with 5 bases of the junction left unmatched.

This clonotype was observed a few times. J is TRBJ2-5 and V is TRBV11-2; D call uncertain. Looked up from germline, CDR1 is SGHAT and CDR2 is FQNNGV. The CDR3 contains 12 residues. V was clipped by 0 bases and J by 4 bases, with 3 bases between them. The CDR3 spells CASSLETETQYF. The DNA for the CDR3 is TGTGCCAGCAGCTTAGAAACAGAGACCCAGTACTTC.

The CDR3 region is CASSQGDKGTDTQYF. CDR3 in DNA: TGTGCCAGCAGCCAGGGGGACAAAGGAACAGATACGCAGTATTTT. This chain connects TRBV11-2 to TRBJ2-3, with 7 bases identical to TRBD1. Germline CDR1 and CDR2: SGHAT and FQNNGV. This CDR3 comprises 15 residues. J gave up 3 bases and V 5 bases, and 8 bases lay outside the gene matches.

This clonotype was observed a few times. CDR3 loop: CASSYGPTRETQYF. For the CDR3, the DNA is TGTGCCAGCAGCTACGGACCCACTAGGGAGACCCAGTACTTC. V is TRBV11-2 and J is TRBJ2-5; D perhaps matches TRBD2 (5 bases). In germline, CDR1 is SGHAT, CDR2 FQNNGV. Trimming removed 4 bases from V and 5 bases from J, with 14 bases in between. The CDR3 is 14 amino acids.

This clonotype was observed a handful of times. The rearrangement joins TRBV6-5 to TRBJ2-6; tentative D call: TRBD2 (5 bases). With 2 bases removed from V and 0 bases from J, the gap between germline ends came to 11 bases. Looked up from germline, CDR1 is MNHEY and CDR2 is SVGAGI. The CDR3 covers 17 residues. This CDR3 reads CASSYGGKSSGANVLTF. CDR3 sequence (DNA): TGTGCCAGCAGTTACGGAGGTAAATCCTCTGGGGCCAACGTCCTGACTTTC.

This clonotype was observed at least ten times. V is TRBV20-1 and J is TRBJ1-4, with D unresolved. Germline CDR1 DFQATT, CDR2 SNEGSKA (reference sequence). The CDR3 has 13 amino acids. Trimming took 6 bases from V and 7 from J, leaving 15 bases between them. CDR3 sequence reads: CSAHEGLSEKLFF. DNA for the CDR3: TGCAGTGCCCATGAGGGCTTGAGTGAAAAACTGTTTTTT.

The gene calls are TRBV29-1 and TRBJ2-3, with a possible D match to TRBD1 (6 bases). The CDR3 extends over 14 amino acids. V dropped 7 bases and J dropped 8 bases, with 22 bases sitting between them. Germline CDR1 SQVTM, CDR2 ANQGSEA. CDR3 nucleotides: TGCAGCGCCTGGAACCGAGGGGGTGGTGGTACGCAGTATTTT. Translation: CSAWNRGGGGTQYF.

The chain couples TRBV28 to TRBJ1-1; D is perhaps TRBD1 (6 bases). Trimming left V 3 bases short and J 1 base short, with 12 bases between. Germline V CDR1 and CDR2: MDHEN, SYDVKM. CDR3 length: 15 residues. The CDR3 bases are TGTGCCAGCAGTTTGCAGGGGACCTCGAACACTGAAGCTTTCTTT. This codes for CASSLQGTSNTEAFF.

There are a few counts of this clonotype. The chain couples TRBV11-1 to TRBJ2-6, with D unclear. Trimming stripped 1 base from V and 3 bases from J, with 10 bases between. The CDR3 totals 16 residues. The V gene's germline CDR1 is SGHAT and CDR2 FQDESV (reference sequence). CDR3 region: CASSLGDGFGANVLTF. The CDR3 nucleotides are TGTGCCAGCAGCTTAGGGGATGGCTTTGGGGCCAACGTCCTGACTTTC.

At least ten counts were recorded for this clonotype. The V gene is TRBV5-1, the J gene TRBJ2-3; 9 bases are a match to TRBD2. In germline, CDR1 is SGHRS, CDR2 YFSETQ. This CDR3 comprises 17 residues. V trimming: 0 bases; J trimming: 2 bases; junction bases outside the gene matches: 7. CDR3 nucleotides: TGCGCCAGCAGCTTGGTCCCAGCGGGGGGACTCACAGATACGCAGTATTTT. Translation: CASSLVPAGGLTDTQYF. The full variable domain, rest sourced from reference TRBV5-1 and TRBJ2-3, is KAGVTQTPRYLIKTRGQQVTLSCSPISGHRSVSWYQQTPGQGLQFLFEYFSETQRNKGNFPGRFSGRQFSNSRSEMNVSTLELGDSALYLCASSLVPAGGLTDTQYFGPGTRLTVL.

This clonotype was observed at least ten times. The chain is built from TRBV2 and TRBJ1-6; D gene uncertain. The CDR3 extends over 13 amino acids. The V gene lost 7 bases and the J gene lost 8 bases, with 12 bases spanning the gap. Germline CDR1 is SNHLY and CDR2 is FYNNEI. The CDR3 DNA is TGTGCCAGCAATTGGCCAGCCGATTCACCCCTCCACTTT. Translation: CASNWPADSPLHF. Combining the CDR3 with reference TRBV2 and TRBJ1-6 gives the whole variable domain EPEVTQTPSHQVTQMGQEVILRCVPISNHLYFYWYRQILGQKVEFLVSFYNNEISEKSEIFDDQFSVERPDGSNFTLKIRSTKLEDSAMYFCASNWPADSPLHFGNGTRLTVT.

This chain joins TRBV6-6 and TRBJ1-1; D not certain. The CDR3 totals 12 residues. V was cut by 4 bases and J by 8 bases, with 11 bases left in between. Germline CDR1 MNHNY, CDR2 SVGAGI (reference sequence). The CDR3 nucleotides read TGTGCCAGCAGTTCTGGGCAATCCGAAGCTTTCTTT. Translating it yields CASSSGQSEAFF.

This clonotype was counted ten times or more. The chain carries TRBV29-1 and TRBJ1-4; D is perhaps TRBD1 (5 bases). In germline, CDR1 is SQVTM, CDR2 ANQGSEA. This CDR3 contains 13 residues. The CDR3 here is CSFRGATNEKLFF. Written as DNA, the CDR3 is TGCAGTTTTCGGGGGGCAACTAATGAAAAACTGTTTTTT.

This clonotype was detected a few times. V and J are TRBV7-8 and TRBJ2-7, with 9 nucleotides matching TRBD1. Losses at the gene ends were 4 bases for V and 2 bases for J; bases not matched to a gene: 9. Germline assignment: CDR1 SGHVS and CDR2 FQNEAQ. CDR3 length equals 16 residues. Written as DNA, the CDR3 is TGTGCCAGCAGCTCTAGGTTCGGGACAGGGACCTACGAGCAGTACTTC. This gives the protein CASSSRFGTGTYEQYF.

In its sample, this clonotype was seen many times. This chain joins TRBV18 and TRBJ2-5, with D unclear. V was cut by 5 bases and J by 2 bases, with 9 bases left in between. The CDR3 totals 13 residues. Germline CDR1 KGHSH, CDR2 LQKENI. Here the CDR3 reads CASSYNGQETQYF. The CDR3 region has the DNA TGTGCCAGCTCATATAATGGACAAGAGACCCAGTACTTC.